This T cell receptor (beta chain) was captured by sequencing in a study of shared clonotypes between healthy human individuals. The study, taken as a whole, reports: Relative to clonotypes present in all four donors, those not shared had lower generation probabilities. Generally, estimated richness proved larger in naive subsets than it did in memory subsets. Approximately 5.3% was the fraction of naive CD4 clonotypes found shared across four donors.

Assay used: immunoSEQ multiplex PCR; TCRdb lists only in-frame clones, some missing. In the table there are around 980,000 clones, around 82% of which are singletons. The V gene's germline CDR1 is ENHRY and CDR2 SYGVKD. V dropped 3 bases and J dropped 3 bases, with 9 bases sitting between them. CDR3 length equals 14 residues. Concerning this clone: Its antigen is currently unknown.

Sequencing used memory CD4+ T cells from PBMCs. The subset is: CD45RA-negative fraction. The TCR sequence derives from a man younger than 30 in good health. Some clones in this sample may be carry-over from other donors' samples. The rearrangement joins TRBV10-3 to TRBJ1-3; D uncertain. The CDR3 DNA reads TGTGCCATCAGTGATTCTGGGTTTGGAAACACCATATATTTT. Translating it yields CAISDSGFGNTIYF.